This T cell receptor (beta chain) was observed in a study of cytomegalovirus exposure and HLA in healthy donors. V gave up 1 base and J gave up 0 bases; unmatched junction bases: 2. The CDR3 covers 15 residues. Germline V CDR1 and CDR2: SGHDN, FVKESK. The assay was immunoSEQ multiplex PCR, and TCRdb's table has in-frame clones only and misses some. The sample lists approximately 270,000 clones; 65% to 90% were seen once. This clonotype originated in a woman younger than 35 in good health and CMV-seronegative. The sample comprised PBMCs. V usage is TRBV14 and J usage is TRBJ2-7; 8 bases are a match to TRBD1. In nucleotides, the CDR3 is TGTGCCAGCAGCCAAGGTGGGACAGGCTCCTACGAGCAGTACTTC. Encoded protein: CASSQGGTGSYEQYF.